Below are 20 T cell receptor beta chains sequenced from a single sample in a study of cytomegalovirus exposure and HLA in healthy donors. The PCR was carried out with 60 Vbeta primers and 13 Jbeta primers. Some clones are missing from TCRdb's copy, which holds only in-frame ones; the method was immunoSEQ multiplex PCR. Its clone listing holds approximately 110,000 clones. The sequenced sample was PBMCs. All receptors derive from a man in his forties in good health and CMV-seronegative.

The chain has TRBV30 and TRBJ2-1; the match to TRBD2 covers 10 bases. V was pared by 2 bases and J by 7 bases, with 11 bases of the junction left unmatched. The CDR3 has 16 residues. Germline values: CDR1 GTSNPN, CDR2 SVGIG (reference sequence). CDR3 DNA: TGTGCCTGGAGTTCAGGGGCTAGCGGGAGAATGAATGAGCAGTTCTTC. Protein sequence: CAWSSGASGRMNEQFF.

The genes are TRBV7-9 and TRBJ2-3; the D gene is possibly TRBD2 (6 bases). This CDR3 spans 16 amino acids. Germline CDR1 and CDR2: SEHNR and FQNEAQ (reference sequence). Trimming removed 0 bases from V and 0 bases from J, with 10 bases in between. The CDR3, as DNA: TGTGCCAGCAGCTTAGCCTGGGCGGGGAGCACAGATACGCAGTATTTT. Its protein product is CASSLAWAGSTDTQYF.

The chain combines TRBV5-6 with TRBJ1-5; no reliable D call. Germline loops: CDR1 SGHDT, CDR2 YYEEEE. CDR3 length: 12 residues. Trimming took off 6 bases at V and 0 bases at J, with 4 bases between the two ends. CDR3 in DNA: TGTGCCAGCATCCTTAGCAATCAGCCCCAGCATTTT. Protein: CASILSNQPQHF.

The rearrangement uses TRBV9 and TRBJ2-2; 7 bases map to TRBD2. Germline trimming cut 5 bases from V and 5 bases from J; bases unmatched to any gene: 6. This CDR3 comprises 14 residues. The germline V gene has CDR1 SGDLS and CDR2 YYNGEE. CDR3 sequence (DNA): TGTGCCAGCAGTTACGGGGAGGGGACCGGGGAGCTGTTTTTT. Residues: CASSYGEGTGELFF.

The chain employs TRBV4-1 and TRBJ2-2; no firm D call. CDR1 is MGHRA and CDR2 is YSYEKL in the germline V gene. This CDR3 has 15 amino acids. V was pared by 4 bases and J by 7 bases, with 16 bases between. The DNA for the CDR3 is TGCGCCAGCAGCCTAACGGAAGGTCAGGACGGGGAGCTGTTTTTT. This codes for CASSLTEGQDGELFF.

The CDR3 bases are TGTGCCTGGAGTGTAACCCGCGGGAGCGGGACCAAAAACATTCAGTACTTC. Protein product: CAWSVTRGSGTKNIQYF. The gene calls are TRBV30 and TRBJ2-4; 7 bases map to TRBD2. This CDR3 is 17 amino acids long. J lost 2 bases, V lost 0 bases, and 10 bases had no gene match. Germline loops: CDR1 GTSNPN, CDR2 SVGIG (reference sequence).

The chain combines TRBV18 with TRBJ1-1; TRBD1 might be the D (6 bases). CDR3 length: 15 amino acids. Deletions cut 5 bases from V and 6 bases from J, with 19 bases between. Germline assignment: CDR1 KGHSH and CDR2 LQKENI. CDR3 nucleotides: TGTGCCAGCTCATCAACAAGCGGGGGCTCCGCTGAAGCTTTCTTT. Its translation is CASSSTSGGSAEAFF.

V gene TRBV18 combines with J gene TRBJ2-5; D unresolved. The CDR3 loop spans 13 amino acids. Germline CDR1 reads KGHSH; CDR2 reads LQKENI. The germline V and J ends were trimmed by 0 bases and 5 bases, with 7 bases remaining between them. CDR3 nucleotide sequence: TGTGCCAGCTCACCACCGGTCGCGGAGACCCAGTACTTC. Amino acids: CASSPPVAETQYF.

The chain employs TRBV10-3 and TRBJ2-6, with 7 bases aligning to TRBD1. V gave up 7 bases and J gave up 0 bases; unmatched junction bases: 9. The CDR3 is 17 residues long. The germline V gene has CDR1 ENHRY and CDR2 SYGVKD. The CDR3 here is CAIKGTAQISGANVLTF. The CDR3 DNA follows: TGTGCCATCAAAGGGACAGCCCAGATCTCTGGGGCCAACGTCCTGACTTTC.

This rearrangement joins TRBV5-1 to TRBJ2-6, with D perhaps TRBD2 (6 bases). CDR3 length equals 17 residues. The V gene lost 4 bases and the J gene lost 3 bases, with 17 bases spanning the gap. The germline V gene has CDR1 SGHRS and CDR2 YFSETQ. CDR3 sequence reads: CASSRGGGGVGANVLTF. CDR3 bases: TGCGCCAGCAGCCGAGGAGGCGGCGGGGTTGGGGCCAACGTCCTGACTTTC.

The chain has TRBV5-1 and TRBJ2-7; TRBD1 matches 9 bases. The germline V gene has CDR1 SGHRS and CDR2 YFSETQ. V dropped 1 base and J dropped 6; count of bases not matched to a gene: 8. The CDR3 is 15 amino acids. The CDR3 DNA sequence: TGCGCCAGCAGCTTGACCGGGACAGGGACTGGCGAGCAGTACTTC. Amino acids: CASSLTGTGTGEQYF.

CDR3 nucleotide sequence: TGTGCCAGCAGCGCCCGACTAGAGAAGGCCGAGCAGTACTTC. Protein sequence: CASSARLEKAEQYF. The V call is TRBV11-2, the J call TRBJ2-7; perhaps TRBD2 as D (6 bases). Looked up from germline, CDR1 is SGHAT and CDR2 is FQNNGV. Trimming pared 5 bases from V and 6 bases from J, leaving 17 bases between. The CDR3 loop spans 14 amino acids.

The rearrangement joins TRBV2 to TRBJ2-7; D not resolved. This CDR3 spans 12 amino acids. Germline loops: CDR1 SNHLY, CDR2 FYNNEI. The V end lost 6 bases, the J end lost 3 bases, and 9 bases lay between the germline ends. The CDR3 spells CASRFDFYEQYF. The DNA of the CDR3 is TGTGCCAGCAGGTTCGACTTCTACGAGCAGTACTTC.

The V and J genes are TRBV19 and TRBJ2-7; D might be TRBD2 (5 bases). The CDR3 is 16 residues long. Trimming removed 6 bases from V and 2 bases from J, with 20 bases in between. Germline V lookup: CDR1 LNHDA, CDR2 SQIVND (reference sequence). The CDR3 spells CASSPEGRGTTYEQYF. In nucleotides, the CDR3 is TGTGCCAGTAGCCCTGAGGGCAGAGGAACTACCTACGAGCAGTACTTC. Complete variable domain (other parts from reference TRBV19 and TRBJ2-7): DGGITQSPKYLFRKEGQNVTLSCEQNLNHDAMYWYRQDPGQGLRLIYYSQIVNDFQKGDIAEGYSVSREKKESFPLTVTSAQKNPTAFYLCASSPEGRGTTYEQYFGPGTRLTVT.

CDR3 sequence: CASSLAPTDPYGYTF. CDR3 DNA: TGTGCCAGCAGCTTGGCCCCTACAGATCCCTATGGCTACACCTTC. V is TRBV7-9 and J is TRBJ1-2, with D unclear. V was pared by 3 bases and J by 4 bases, with 15 bases between. The CDR3 is made up of 15 amino acids. Germline V gene data show CDR1 as SEHNR and CDR2 as FQNEAQ (reference sequence).

CDR3 DNA: TGCGCCAGCAGAACGACATACAGGGGCTCTGGAAACACCATATATTTT. It specifies CASRTTYRGSGNTIYF. V is TRBV5-1 and J is TRBJ1-3, with TRBD1 matching 7 bases. The CDR3 length is 16 residues. Trimming cost V 5 bases and J 0 bases; bases outside gene matches: 8. From germline, CDR1 is SGHRS and CDR2 YFSETQ.

The gene calls are TRBV15 and TRBJ2-5; 9 positions agree with TRBD2. J was trimmed by 7 bases and V by 4 bases; bases with no gene match: 7. Germline lookup yields CDR1 LNHNV and CDR2 YYDKDF (reference sequence). CDR3 size: 14 residues. CDR3 in amino acids: CATSMAGGRATQYF. The CDR3, as DNA: TGTGCCACCAGCATGGCGGGAGGGCGGGCGACCCAGTACTTC.

This rearrangement joins TRBV7-2 to TRBJ2-1; D unclear. The CDR3 runs to 15 residues. Trimming left V 1 base short and J 0 bases short, with 7 bases between. Germline V gene lookup returns CDR1 SGHTA and CDR2 FQGNSA. CDR3 coding DNA: TGTGCCAGCAGCTTAGTTCCCGGCTCCTACAATGAGCAGTTCTTC. Translated: CASSLVPGSYNEQFF.

This chain links TRBV13 with TRBJ1-5; D may be TRBD1 (5 bases). The CDR3 loop spans 17 amino acids. Trimming cost V 5 bases and J 0 bases, with 17 bases left between them. Germline assignment: CDR1 PRHDT and CDR2 FYEKMQ (reference sequence). The CDR3 DNA sequence: TGTGCCAGCAGCCCGACTCTAGGGGCTAATAGCAATCAGCCCCAGCATTTT. Protein product: CASSPTLGANSNQPQHF.

The chain couples TRBV27 to TRBJ2-7; possibly TRBD1 for D (8 bases). CDR1 MNHEY and CDR2 SMNVEV come from the germline V gene (reference sequence). V was cut by 4 bases and J by 5 bases, with 24 bases left in between. CDR3 length: 17 residues. The chain's CDR3 is CASSWTRGQGIYNEQYF. The CDR3 nucleotides are TGTGCCAGCAGTTGGACTAGAGGACAGGGAATCTACAACGAGCAGTACTTC.